The next 2 T cell receptor beta chains were all read from a single sample in a study of blood T cells in healthy people across ages (dated by TCRdb to the mid-2010s). The protocol used for the library was 5' RACE. The listed sequencing device is Illumina HiSeq 2500. A second PCR of about 7 to 12 cycles was performed with a sample-barcoded 5' primer and a J-beta primer mix. TCRdb itself trimmed the public reads at Q25 with fastp, ran MiXCR and retained productive beta chains. For every CDR3 protein sequence, its rows merge into one entry that carries the most common genes and DNA. The sample table shows hundreds of thousands of distinct CDR3 sequences, and roughly 21% are seen once. The ten biggest clones cover roughly 3.7% of the sample. Source material: blood. The receptors stem from a man in his 70s in good health.

This clonotype is a singleton in its sample. At one of its ends the junction is not consistent with the germline gene, which may arise from a read error. The chain has TRBV29-1 and TRBJ2-3, with no clear D. Germline V CDR1 and CDR2: SQVTM, ANQGSEA. The CDR3 consists of 12 residues. The CDR3 protein is CSAIEVTNTQYF. CDR3 nucleotides: TGCAGCGCCATCGAGGTCACAAATACGCAGTATTTT.

The rearrangement uses TRBV4-1 and TRBJ1-5; no definite D call. V lost 1 base and J lost 3, with 10 bases in between. This CDR3 is built from 15 residues. Germline CDR1 is MGHRA and CDR2 is YSYEKL. The CDR3 is CASSQGATSNQPQHF. The CDR3 region has the DNA TGCGCCAGCAGCCAAGGGGCGACCTCCAATCAGCCCCAGCATTTT.